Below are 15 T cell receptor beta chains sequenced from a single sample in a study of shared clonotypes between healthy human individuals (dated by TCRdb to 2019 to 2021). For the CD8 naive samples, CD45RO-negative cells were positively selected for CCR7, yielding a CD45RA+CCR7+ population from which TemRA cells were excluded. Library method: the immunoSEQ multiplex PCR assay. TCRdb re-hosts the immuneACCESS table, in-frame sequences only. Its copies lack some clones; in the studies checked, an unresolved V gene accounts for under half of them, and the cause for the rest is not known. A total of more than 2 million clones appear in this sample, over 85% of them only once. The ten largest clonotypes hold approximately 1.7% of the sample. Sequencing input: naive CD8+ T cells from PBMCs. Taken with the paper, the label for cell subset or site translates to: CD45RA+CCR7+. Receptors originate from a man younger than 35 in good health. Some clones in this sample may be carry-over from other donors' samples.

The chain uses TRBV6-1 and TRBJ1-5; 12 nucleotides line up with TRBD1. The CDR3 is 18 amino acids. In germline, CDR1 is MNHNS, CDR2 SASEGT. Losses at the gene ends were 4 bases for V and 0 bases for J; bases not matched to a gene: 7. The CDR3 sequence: CASSGGQGAPYSNQPQHF. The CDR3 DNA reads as TGTGCCAGCAGTGGGGGACAGGGGGCCCCCTATAGCAATCAGCCCCAGCATTTT.

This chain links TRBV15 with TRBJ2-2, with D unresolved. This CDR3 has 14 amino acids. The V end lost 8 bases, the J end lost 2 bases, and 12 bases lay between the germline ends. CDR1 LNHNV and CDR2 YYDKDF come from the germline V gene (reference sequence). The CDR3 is CATSIPSNTGELFF. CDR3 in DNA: TGTGCCACCTCTATCCCCTCTAACACCGGGGAGCTGTTTTTT.

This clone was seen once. CDR3 DNA sequence: TGTGCCAGCAGTTTATCCCTAGCGGGAGGCCAAGAGACCCAGTACTTC. Residues: CASSLSLAGGQETQYF. This chain uses TRBV27 with TRBJ2-5, with 11 positions matching TRBD2. Germline CDR1 MNHEY, CDR2 SMNVEV (reference sequence). Germline trimming cut 0 bases from V and 1 base from J; bases unmatched to any gene: 1. The CDR3 runs to 16 residues.

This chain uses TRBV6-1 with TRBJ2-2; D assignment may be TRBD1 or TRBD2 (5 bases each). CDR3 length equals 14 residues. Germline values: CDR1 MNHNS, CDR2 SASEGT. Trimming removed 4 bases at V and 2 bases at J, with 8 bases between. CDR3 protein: CASSVGVNTGELFF. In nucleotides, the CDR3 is TGTGCCAGCAGTGTGGGGGTCAACACCGGGGAGCTGTTTTTT.

CDR3 sequence: CASSLRPVRFPDESNTGELFF. CDR3 nucleotides: TGTGCCAGCAGCCTCAGACCGGTACGATTTCCGGACGAATCGAACACCGGGGAGCTGTTTTTT. The gene calls are TRBV7-6 and TRBJ2-2; unclear D gene. The V gene lost 5 bases and the J gene lost 0 bases, with 28 bases spanning the gap. The CDR3 loop spans 21 amino acids. The germline V gene encodes CDR1 SGHVS and CDR2 FNYEAQ.

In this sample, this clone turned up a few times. In DNA, the CDR3 is TGTGCCTGGATCCCATCATTGACAGGGGTCGGGACGCAGTATTTT. Encoded protein: CAWIPSLTGVGTQYF. The chain combines TRBV30 with TRBJ2-3; 8 nucleotides match TRBD1. CDR3 length: 15 residues. Unmatched junction bases numbered 15, after V lost 4 bases and J lost 9 bases. Germline loops: CDR1 GTSNPN, CDR2 SVGIG (reference sequence).

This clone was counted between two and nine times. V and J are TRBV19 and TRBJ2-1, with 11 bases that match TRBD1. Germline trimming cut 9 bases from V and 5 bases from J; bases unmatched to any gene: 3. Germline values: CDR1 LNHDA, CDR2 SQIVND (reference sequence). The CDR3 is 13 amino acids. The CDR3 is CASGQGAHNEQFF. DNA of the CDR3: TGTGCCAGCGGACAGGGGGCCCACAATGAGCAGTTCTTC.

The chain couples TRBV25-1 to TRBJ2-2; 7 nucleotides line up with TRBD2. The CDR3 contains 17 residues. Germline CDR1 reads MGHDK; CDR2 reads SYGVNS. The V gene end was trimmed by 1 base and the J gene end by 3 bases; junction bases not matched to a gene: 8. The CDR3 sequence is CASSESTLAGHTGELFF. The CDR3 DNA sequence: TGTGCCAGCAGTGAATCGACGTTAGCGGGTCACACCGGGGAGCTGTTTTTT.

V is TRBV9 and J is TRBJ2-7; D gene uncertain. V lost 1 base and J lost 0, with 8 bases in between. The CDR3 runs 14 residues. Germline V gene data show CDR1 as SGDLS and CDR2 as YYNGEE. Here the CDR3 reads CASSVTDLSYEQYF. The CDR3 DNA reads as TGTGCCAGCAGCGTAACGGATCTCTCCTACGAGCAGTACTTC.

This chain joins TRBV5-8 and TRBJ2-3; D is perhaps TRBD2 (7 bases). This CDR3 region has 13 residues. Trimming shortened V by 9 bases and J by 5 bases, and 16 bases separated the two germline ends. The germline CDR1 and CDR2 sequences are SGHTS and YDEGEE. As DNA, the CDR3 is TGTGCCACCAACGGGGGGCTCGGAGATACGCAGTATTTT. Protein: CATNGGLGDTQYF. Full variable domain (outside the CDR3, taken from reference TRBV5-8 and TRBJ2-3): EAGVTQSPTHLIKTRGQQATLRCSPISGHTSVYWYQQALGLGLQFLLWYDEGEERNRGNFPPRFSGRQFPNYSSELNVNALELEDSALYLCATNGGLGDTQYFGPGTRLTVL.

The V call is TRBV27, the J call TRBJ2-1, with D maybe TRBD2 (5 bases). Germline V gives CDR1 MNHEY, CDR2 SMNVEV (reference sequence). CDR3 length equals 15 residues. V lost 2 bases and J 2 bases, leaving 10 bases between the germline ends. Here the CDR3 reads CASSLGRRPYNEQFF. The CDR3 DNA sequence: TGTGCCAGCAGTTTAGGGAGAAGGCCCTACAATGAGCAGTTCTTC.

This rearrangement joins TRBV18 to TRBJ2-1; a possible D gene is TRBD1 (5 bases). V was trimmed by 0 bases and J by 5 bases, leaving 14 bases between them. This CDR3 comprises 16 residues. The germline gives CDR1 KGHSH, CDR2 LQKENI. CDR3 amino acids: CASSPPRWEGDNEQFF. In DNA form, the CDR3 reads TGTGCCAGCTCACCACCACGGTGGGAAGGGGACAATGAGCAGTTCTTC.

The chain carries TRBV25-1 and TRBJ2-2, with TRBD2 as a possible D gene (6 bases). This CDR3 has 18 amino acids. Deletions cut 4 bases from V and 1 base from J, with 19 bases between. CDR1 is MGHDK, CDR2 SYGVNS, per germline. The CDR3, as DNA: TGTGCCAGCAGTGGACCCGGGAGCAGCTATAGGAACACCGGGGAGCTGTTTTTT. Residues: CASSGPGSSYRNTGELFF.

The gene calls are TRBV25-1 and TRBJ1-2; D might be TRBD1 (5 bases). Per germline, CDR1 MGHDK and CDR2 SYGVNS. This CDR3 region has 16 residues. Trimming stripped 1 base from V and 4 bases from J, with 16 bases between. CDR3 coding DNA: TGTGCCAGCAGTGAATCCATGGCAGGGAAAAGCTATGGCTACACCTTC. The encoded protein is CASSESMAGKSYGYTF.

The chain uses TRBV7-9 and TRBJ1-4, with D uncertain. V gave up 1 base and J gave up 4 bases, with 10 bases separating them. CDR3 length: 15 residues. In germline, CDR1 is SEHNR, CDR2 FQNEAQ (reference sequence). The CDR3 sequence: CASSLDWANNEKLFF. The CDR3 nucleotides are TGTGCCAGCAGCTTAGATTGGGCGAATAATGAAAAACTGTTTTTT.